The 5 T cell receptor beta chains listed next were all sequenced from one sample in a study of identifying expanded T cells in peripheral blood. This table comes from immunoSEQ multiplex PCR, and its TCRdb copy is limited to in-frame clones, with some not included. The sample includes some 70,000 clones, under 90% of them seen just once. Material: blood. The receptor source for this set is a person aged 18 to 75 in good health.

The J gene is TRBJ2-7, the V gene TRBV18; TRBD1 aligns across 7 bases. CDR1 and CDR2 from the germline V gene are KGHSH and LQKENI. The CDR3 extends over 14 amino acids. After removal of 2 bases from V and 1 base from J, the junction contained 2 bases not matched to a gene. The CDR3 loop reads CASSPGTVSYEQYF. In DNA, the CDR3 is TGTGCCAGCTCACCAGGGACAGTGTCCTACGAGCAGTACTTC.

The CDR3 DNA is TGTGCCAGCAGCCGTAGCGGGGGGACAGATACGCAGTATTTT. It codes for CASSRSGGTDTQYF. J is TRBJ2-3 and V is TRBV11-3; TRBD2 agrees at 10 bases. The CDR3 is made up of 14 amino acids. J gave up 3 bases and V 5 bases, and 2 bases lay outside the gene matches. Germline values: CDR1 SGHNT, CDR2 YENEEA.

V usage is TRBV2 and J usage is TRBJ1-6, with D perhaps TRBD1 (5 bases). Germline V gene data show CDR1 as SNHLY and CDR2 as FYNNEI. The CDR3 is 12 amino acids. V was trimmed by 5 bases and J by 13 bases, leaving 12 bases between them. The CDR3 region has the DNA TGTGCCAGCAGTTGGGGGGGGACGCCCCTCCACTTT. Encoded protein: CASSWGGTPLHF.

This clone was detected only once. This chain links TRBV14 with TRBJ1-2; the D gene is possibly TRBD1 (5 bases). Looked up from germline, CDR1 is SGHDN and CDR2 is FVKESK. Trimming stripped 3 bases from V and 4 bases from J, with 12 bases between. The CDR3 is made up of 14 amino acids. The CDR3 loop reads CASSQMGGGYGYTF. The CDR3 region has the DNA TGTGCCAGCAGCCAGATGGGGGGAGGCTATGGCTACACCTTC.

The chain links TRBV5-5 to TRBJ2-3; TRBD1 matches 10 bases. The CDR3 has 18 amino acids. The junction had 13 bases not matched to a gene; V was cut back by 5 bases and J by 1 base. CDR1 and CDR2 from the germline V gene are SGHKS and YYEKEE (reference sequence). The CDR3 protein is CASRPTGGLFSRTDTQYF. CDR3 in DNA: TGTGCCAGCAGACCGACAGGGGGCCTCTTTTCTCGCACAGATACGCAGTATTTT.